This TCR beta chain was sequenced during a study of siplizumab effects on memory and regulatory T cells. Study conclusions and caveats: Naive T cells were seen as more diverse than memory cells and as major alloresponse contributors. Neither a naive nor a memory phenotype was assignable to roughly 80-95% of proliferating CD4+ or CD8+ clones.

The assay was immunoSEQ multiplex PCR, and TCRdb's table has in-frame clones only and misses some. Of fewer than 70,000 clones listed, over 80% were seen once; the top ten hold over 1.5%. Germline trimming cut 2 bases from V and 4 bases from J; bases unmatched to any gene: 6. This CDR3 spans 15 amino acids. Germline-derived CDR1 and CDR2 are MNHEY and SMNVEV (reference sequence). As concerns this clone: Its antigen is still unknown.

This sequence originates from a human donor in good health. This chain links TRBV27 with TRBJ2-7; TRBD2 agrees at 9 bases. The source material was Tregs sorted from blood. CDR3 loop: CASSLVAGVKYEQYF. In nucleotides, the CDR3 is TGTGCCAGCAGTTTAGTAGCGGGAGTTAAGTACGAGCAGTACTTC.